The 27 T cell receptor beta chains in this list originate from one sample, sequenced in a study of T cells after yellow fever vaccination. TCRdb reprocessed the 5' RACE reads with MiXCR, giving one entry per CDR3 protein. The data show nearly 350,000 distinct CDR3 sequences, with around 8.1% seen just once and approximately 16% held by the top ten. Sequencing was performed on PBMCs, taken around 45 days after the first yellow fever vaccination. Receptor source: a man aged 18 to 35 who received the YFV17D yellow fever vaccine.

This clonotype appeared a few times. V is TRBV20-1 and J is TRBJ1-2, with D possibly matching TRBD1 (6 bases). The CDR3 has 14 amino acids. From germline, CDR1 is DFQATT and CDR2 SNEGSKA (reference sequence). Between the trimmed V and J ends, which lost 2 bases and 6 bases, there was a span of 16 bases. Written as DNA, the CDR3 is TGCAGTGCTAGATCGCAGGGGAGTCTCGATGGCTACACCTTC. It is translated as CSARSQGSLDGYTF.

This clonotype turned up a few times. J is TRBJ1-4 and V is TRBV20-1; tentatively, D is TRBD1 (5 bases). Germline values: CDR1 DFQATT, CDR2 SNEGSKA (reference sequence). V lost 4 bases and J 8 bases, leaving 20 bases between the germline ends. The CDR3 is made up of 15 amino acids. CDR3 nucleotide sequence: TGCAGTGCTACACCCCCTCAGGGAGGGGAGGAAAAACTGTTTTTT. Its protein product is CSATPPQGGEEKLFF.

This clonotype came up a few times. The gene calls are TRBV18 and TRBJ2-7; 9 bases fit TRBD1. The CDR3 runs 17 residues. The V segment lost 3 bases and the J segment 2 bases; nucleotides outside the gene matches: 11. Germline CDR1 KGHSH, CDR2 LQKENI. The CDR3 DNA sequence: TGTGCCAGCTCACCCCTTGGGACAGGGCGATTCACCTACGAGCAGTACGTC. This encodes CASSPLGTGRFTYEQYV.

This clonotype has just a few counts. This chain uses TRBV27 with TRBJ1-4, with D unresolved. Germline V gene lookup returns CDR1 MNHEY and CDR2 SMNVEV (reference sequence). This CDR3 region has 13 residues. V lost 5 bases and J lost 8, with 12 bases in between. The CDR3 sequence: CASSPEGGEKLFF. The CDR3 DNA sequence: TGTGCCAGCAGTCCCGAGGGAGGGGAAAAACTGTTTTTT. The variable domain in full, completed from reference TRBV27 and TRBJ1-4, reads EAQVTQNPRYLITVTGKKLTVTCSQNMNHEYMSWYRQDPGLGLRQIYYSMNVEVTDKGDVPEGYKVSRKEKRNFPLILESPSPNQTSLYFCASSPEGGEKLFFGSGTQLSVL.

The sample holds one count of this clonotype. This chain connects TRBV4-2 to TRBJ2-2; TRBD2 matches 9 bases. The CDR3 extends over 17 amino acids. Germline V gene data show CDR1 as LGHNA and CDR2 as YNFKEQ. With V trimmed by 0 bases and J by 3 bases, 5 bases remained unmatched. CDR3 DNA sequence: TGTGCCAGCAGCCAAGAAGGTAGCGGGGGATACACCGGGGAGCTGTTTTTT. Translated: CASSQEGSGGYTGELFF.

The chain joins TRBV6-2 or TRBV6-3 to TRBJ2-5; 7 bases fit TRBD2. Germline CDR1 is MNHEY and CDR2 is SVGEGT. The CDR3 loop spans 14 amino acids. The V and J ends lost 5 bases and 5 bases, in that order; junction bases with no gene match: 8. CDR3 nucleotides: TGTGCCAGCAGTCAGGTCGAACTAGCGGAGACCCAGTACTTC. It encodes CASSQVELAETQYF.

This clonotype was seen many times. The rearrangement uses TRBV5-1 and TRBJ2-5; D is perhaps TRBD1 (5 bases). The germline CDR1 and CDR2 sequences are SGHRS and YFSETQ. The CDR3 contains 14 residues. V was cut by 0 bases and J by 0 bases, with 6 bases left in between. In DNA form, the CDR3 reads TGCGCCAGCAGCTTGGGGGGCGACCAAGAGACCCAGTACTTC. This translates into CASSLGGDQETQYF.

In its sample, this clonotype was seen a few times. The rearrangement links TRBV18 to TRBJ1-5, with a weak D call TRBD1 (5 bases). The CDR3 contains 15 residues. Germline V gene sequence: CDR1 KGHSH, CDR2 LQKENI. Trimming removed 3 bases from V and 1 base from J, with 10 bases in between. The DNA of the CDR3 is TGTGCCAGCTCACCGATCGGGGGGAGCAATCAGCCCCAGCATTTT. As protein: CASSPIGGSNQPQHF. Complete variable domain (other parts from reference TRBV18 and TRBJ1-5): NAGVMQNPRHLVRRRGQEARLRCSPMKGHSHVYWYRQLPEEGLKFMVYLQKENIIDESGMPKERFSAEFPKEGPSILRIQQVVRGDSAAYFCASSPIGGSNQPQHFGDGTRLSIL.

This clonotype was seen only a few times. This sequence joins TRBV10-3 and TRBJ2-7, with TRBD2 matching over 9 bases. V gave up 0 bases and J gave up 3 bases; unmatched junction bases: 18. Germline assignment: CDR1 ENHRY and CDR2 SYGVKD. The CDR3 contains 20 residues. The CDR3 spells CAISESRSSGAQGTLYEQYF. CDR3 nucleotides: TGTGCCATCAGTGAGTCGCGGTCTAGCGGGGCCCAAGGGACCCTCTACGAGCAGTACTTC.

The chain is built from TRBV11-1 and TRBJ2-2, with a tentative D call TRBD2 (7 bases). Germline V gene lookup returns CDR1 SGHAT and CDR2 FQDESV (reference sequence). V dropped 3 bases and J dropped 6 bases, with 14 bases sitting between them. The length of the CDR3 is 15 residues. CDR3 coding DNA: TGTGCCAGCAGCTTGTCGGGGGGCGATCCCGGGGAGCTGTTTTTT. It codes for CASSLSGGDPGELFF.

On this clonotype itself: A much larger clone lies a single base off, so this may be a read error. The V gene is TRBV5-1, the J gene TRBJ2-3, with 7 nucleotides matching TRBD2. The CDR3 length is 13 residues. The J segment lost 5 bases and the V segment lost 7 bases, leaving 7 bases of the junction unmatched. The germline V gene encodes CDR1 SGHRS and CDR2 YFSETQ. This CDR3 reads CASGTTRIDTQYF. CDR3 nucleotide sequence: TGCGCCAGCGGGACTACTAGGATAGATACGCAGTATTTT.

This clonotype was picked up many times. The chain joins TRBV12-3 or TRBV12-4 to TRBJ2-3, with D perhaps matching TRBD1 (5 bases). The CDR3 has 13 residues. The ends were cut back, 6 bases at V and 9 bases at J, with 16 bases in the middle. The CDR3 sequence: CASSPLGAGTQYF. The CDR3 DNA follows: TGTGCCAGCAGCCCCTTAGGGGCAGGGACGCAGTATTTT.

This clonotype showed up just a few times. The V call is TRBV5-1, the J call TRBJ2-1; either TRBD1 or TRBD2 may fit D (5 bases each). Germline CDR1 SGHRS, CDR2 YFSETQ. Trimming took off 0 bases at V and 8 bases at J, with 12 bases between the two ends. CDR3 length: 14 amino acids. The CDR3 sequence is CASSLGRGSDEQFF. DNA of the CDR3: TGCGCCAGCAGCTTGGGTCGGGGCTCGGATGAGCAGTTCTTC.

The gene calls are TRBV12-3 or TRBV12-4 and TRBJ1-5; D ambiguous. Deletions cut 6 bases from V and 3 bases from J, with 6 bases between. The CDR3 is made up of 12 amino acids. In nucleotides, the CDR3 is TGTGCCAGCAGGGCGGACAATCAGCCCCAGCATTTT. Protein sequence: CASRADNQPQHF.

The chain links TRBV7-2 to TRBJ1-2, with 9 bases identical to TRBD1. V lost 2 bases to trimming and J lost 6 bases; unmatched junction nucleotides: 10. From germline, CDR1 is SGHTA and CDR2 FQGNSA. This CDR3 is built from 16 residues. The DNA for the CDR3 is TGTGCCAGCAGCTTAATGGACAGGGGTGTTTGGGATGGCTACACCTTC. Translated: CASSLMDRGVWDGYTF.

On this clonotype: At one end the junction does not follow the germline gene, possibly because of a read error. This sequence joins TRBV7-7 and TRBJ2-5, with D perhaps TRBD1 (5 bases). The CDR3 loop spans 14 amino acids. Per germline, CDR1 SSHAT and CDR2 FNYEAQ (reference sequence). The CDR3 region has the DNA TGTGCTAGCAGCACGACAGTCAACCAAGAGACCCAGTACTTC. Residues: CASSTTVNQETQYF. The entire variable domain, with the rest obtained from reference TRBV7-7 and TRBJ2-5, is as follows: GAGVSQSPRYKVTKRGQDVTLRCDPISSHATLYWYQQALGQGPEFLTYFNYEAQPDKSGLPSDRFSAERPEGSISTLTIQRTEQRDSAMYRCASSTTVNQETQYFGPGTRLLVL.

There are a few counts of this clonotype. The rearrangement links TRBV7-6 to TRBJ2-5; D uncertain. CDR1 and CDR2 (germline): SGHVS, FNYEAQ. The CDR3 is 15 amino acids. Trimming pared 0 bases from V and 1 base from J, leaving 9 bases between. The CDR3 DNA reads as TGTGCCAGCAGCTTAGCGCAAAGGGTCCAAGAGACCCAGTACTTC. Its protein product is CASSLAQRVQETQYF.

The chain recombines TRBV6-5 with TRBJ1-3; D gene unclear. This CDR3 has 15 amino acids. The V end was cut by 2 bases, the J end by 4 bases, with 12 bases between. Germline assignment: CDR1 MNHEY and CDR2 SVGAGI. The CDR3 protein is CASSYHIIGGNTIYF. CDR3 bases: TGTGCCAGCAGTTACCACATAATCGGGGGAAACACCATATATTTT.

The chain links TRBV5-1 to TRBJ1-1; TRBD1 agrees at 9 bases. The CDR3 has 15 amino acids. The germline gives CDR1 SGHRS, CDR2 YFSETQ. The V segment lost 4 bases and the J segment 4 bases; nucleotides outside the gene matches: 8. The CDR3 DNA reads TGCGCCAGCAGCCTCTGGACAGGGGAAATCACTGAAGCTTTCTTT. Translated: CASSLWTGEITEAFF.

The chain couples TRBV14 to TRBJ2-5, with no clear D. V was cut by 0 bases and J by 1 base, with 9 bases left in between. The CDR3 consists of 15 residues. Germline values: CDR1 SGHDN, CDR2 FVKESK. The CDR3 loop reads CASSQDIGFQETQYF. The CDR3 bases are TGTGCCAGCAGCCAAGACATAGGCTTCCAAGAGACCCAGTACTTC.

The chain is built from TRBV5-1 and TRBJ2-5; 11 bases fit TRBD2. Germline V gene lookup returns CDR1 SGHRS and CDR2 YFSETQ. The V segment lost 2 bases and the J segment 3 bases; nucleotides outside the gene matches: 6. This CDR3 has 16 residues. The CDR3 sequence: CASSFPSGGIEETQYF. The CDR3 DNA follows: TGCGCCAGCAGCTTCCCTAGCGGGGGGATTGAAGAGACCCAGTACTTC.

The chain is built from TRBV4-3 and TRBJ1-2; 10 bases are a match to TRBD1. CDR3 length: 14 amino acids. Germline CDR1 and CDR2: LGHNA and YSLEER. The trim removed 3 bases at V and 8 bases at J, leaving 6 bases unmatched. The CDR3 coding sequence is TGCGCCAGCAGCCATCGCGGGACAGGGGACGGCTACACCTTC. This translates into CASSHRGTGDGYTF.

This clonotype was detected a few times. The chain combines TRBV12-3 or TRBV12-4 with TRBJ2-5; weak D call: TRBD1 (5 bases). Trimming took off 0 bases at V and 5 bases at J, with 16 bases between the two ends. The CDR3 spans 16 residues. The CDR3 nucleotides are TGTGCCAGCAGTTTAGCTGTACAGGCCGAGCAGGAGACCCAGTACTTC. This translates into CASSLAVQAEQETQYF.

This clonotype was counted ten times or more. The J gene is TRBJ1-3, the V gene TRBV7-2, with D uncertain. Trimming pared 2 bases from V and 1 base from J, leaving 6 bases between. Germline V lookup: CDR1 SGHTA, CDR2 FQGNSA. There are 14 residues in the CDR3. CDR3 in amino acids: CASSLRESGNTIYF. Here the CDR3 DNA reads TGTGCCAGCAGCTTAAGGGAATCTGGAAACACCATATATTTT.

V gene TRBV2 combines with J gene TRBJ2-2; TRBD1 agrees at 7 bases. Per germline, CDR1 SNHLY and CDR2 FYNNEI. The J segment lost 4 bases and the V segment lost 8 bases, leaving 10 bases of the junction unmatched. The CDR3 extends over 15 amino acids. CDR3 bases: TGTGCCAGCGGGAAGACAGGGTCCGGCACCGGGGAGCTGTTTTTT. Amino acid sequence: CASGKTGSGTGELFF.

This clonotype was detected many times. This chain links TRBV18 with TRBJ2-5; D is possibly TRBD2 (5 bases). V was trimmed by 3 bases and J by 4 bases, leaving 9 bases between them. In germline, CDR1 is KGHSH, CDR2 LQKENI. The CDR3 loop spans 13 amino acids. CDR3 DNA sequence: TGTGCCAGCTCACCCGGACTCGTAGAGACCCAGTACTTC. It encodes CASSPGLVETQYF.

The V and J genes are TRBV5-1 and TRBJ2-7; 9 positions match TRBD1. With 3 bases clipped from V and 5 bases from J, the junction kept 6 bases outside the gene matches. This CDR3 is built from 14 residues. Germline V gene sequence: CDR1 SGHRS, CDR2 YFSETQ. CDR3 sequence: CASSSGQGDNEQYF. The CDR3 nucleotides are TGCGCCAGCAGCTCGGGACAGGGAGACAACGAGCAGTACTTC.